The source of this TCR beta chain is a study of shared clonotypes between healthy human individuals. Study-level findings and limits: Represented genetic and exposure-history diversity was restricted by having few donors.

The assay used deep level. The assay was immunoSEQ multiplex PCR, and TCRdb's table has in-frame clones only and misses some. The data hold roughly 490,000 clones, with roughly four fifths observed a single time. In the case of this clone: Its target is unknown.

V was clipped by 3 bases and J by 3 bases; unmatched bases: 7. Germline V gene lookup returns CDR1 SGHTA and CDR2 FQGNSA. The length of the CDR3 is 16 residues. Only Caucasian adults living in Nashville, Tennessee made up the donor group. This TCR came from a woman aged 40 to 50 in good health. Some clones in this sample may be carry-over from other donors' samples. The source material was PBMCs. V usage is TRBV7-2 and J usage is TRBJ2-1, with 8 bases fitting TRBD2. Here the CDR3 reads CASSFSGTSRYNEQFF. In DNA, the CDR3 is TGTGCCAGCAGCTTTTCCGGGACTAGTCGCTACAATGAGCAGTTCTTC.